The 8 T cell receptor beta chains presented below share a single source sample, sequenced in a study of cytomegalovirus exposure and HLA in healthy donors. Produced via immunoSEQ multiplex PCR; TCRdb's table is partial and in-frame only. This repertoire shows around 150,000 clones, about nine tenths found once; its top ten account for 10%. What was sequenced was PBMCs. Receptors were obtained from a young woman in good health and CMV-seropositive.

V gene TRBV20-1 combines with J gene TRBJ2-1, with D perhaps matching TRBD2 (5 bases). Per germline, CDR1 DFQATT and CDR2 SNEGSKA (reference sequence). Trimming stripped 8 bases from V and 8 bases from J, with 13 bases between. The CDR3 is 11 amino acids. The CDR3 bases are TGCAGTTCCCGAGAGGGTGATGAGCAGTTCTTC. This encodes CSSREGDEQFF.

The chain couples TRBV7-2 to TRBJ1-4, with 7 bases lining up with TRBD1. Trimming at V came to 5 bases and at J to 7 bases, leaving 4 bases not matched to a gene. From germline, CDR1 is SGHTA and CDR2 FQGNSA. This CDR3 has 13 amino acids. As DNA, the CDR3 is TGTGCCAGCAGCCAGGGGGGTTTTGAAAAACTGTTTTTT. It specifies CASSQGGFEKLFF. Full variable domain (remainder filled in from reference TRBV7-2 and TRBJ1-4): GAGVSQSPSNKVTEKGKDVELRCDPISGHTALYWYRQSLGQGLEFLIYFQGNSAPDKSGLPSDRFSAERTGGSVSTLTIQRTQQEDSAVYLCASSQGGFEKLFFGSGTQLSVL.

The J gene is TRBJ2-3, the V gene TRBV10-3; 9 nucleotides agree with TRBD2. CDR3 length: 17 residues. Germline V gene data show CDR1 as ENHRY and CDR2 as SYGVKD. The ends lost 4 bases at V and 2 bases at J; junction bases unmatched: 10. The DNA for the CDR3 is TGTGCCATCAGTGGTAATAGCGGGAGTGCATACACAGATACGCAGTATTTT. It encodes CAISGNSGSAYTDTQYF.

The chain links TRBV11-3 to TRBJ2-1, with TRBD1 matching 8 bases. This CDR3 is 14 amino acids long. CDR1 is SGHNT and CDR2 is YENEEA in the germline V gene. V gave up 1 base and J gave up 8 bases; unmatched junction bases: 4. The CDR3 nucleotides are TGTGCCAGCAGCTTAGGTGGACAGGGCCATGAGCAGTTCTTC. Translated: CASSLGGQGHEQFF.

The chain joins TRBV11-1 to TRBJ2-1; a possible D gene is TRBD1 (5 bases). The CDR3 is made up of 12 amino acids. The V and J ends lost 5 bases and 7 bases respectively, with 9 bases between them. CDR1 is SGHAT, CDR2 FQDESV, per germline (reference sequence). CDR3 protein: CASSPRQNEQFF. The CDR3 nucleotides are TGTGCCAGCAGCCCACGACAGAATGAGCAGTTCTTC.

This chain uses TRBV6-5 with TRBJ1-5; 7 positions match TRBD1. The CDR3 contains 15 residues. Germline V gene data show CDR1 as MNHEY and CDR2 as SVGAGI. With V trimmed by 4 bases and J by 5 bases, 8 bases remained unmatched. This chain's CDR3 is CASSSKRGLDQPQHF. Here the CDR3 DNA reads TGTGCCAGCAGTTCCAAGAGGGGGCTGGATCAGCCCCAGCATTTT.

This chain connects TRBV28 to TRBJ2-1, with D possibly matching TRBD2 (5 bases). Trimming removed 2 bases from V and 7 bases from J, with 9 bases in between. The CDR3 contains 13 residues. Germline CDR1 MDHEN, CDR2 SYDVKM. CDR3 in amino acids: CASSLEGWNEQFF. For the CDR3, the DNA is TGTGCCAGCAGTTTAGAGGGCTGGAATGAGCAGTTCTTC.

This chain links TRBV29-1 with TRBJ2-5, with D tentatively TRBD1 (5 bases). Trimming took 4 bases from V and 3 from J, leaving 9 bases between them. The length of the CDR3 is 12 residues. CDR1 and CDR2 from the germline V gene are SQVTM and ANQGSEA. CDR3 amino acids: CSVGTNEETQYF. DNA for the CDR3: TGCAGCGTTGGGACAAATGAAGAGACCCAGTACTTC.